This T cell receptor (beta chain) came from a study of vaccination effects on CD4 cells after COVID-19. On this clone: The antigen is not known. Other DNA sequences in the sample encode the same CDR3.

Repertoires were generated with immunoSEQ multiplex PCR, while TCRdb's copy carries only in-frame clones and drops some. The sample contains 23,000 or so clones, roughly four fifths of which appear only once. Germline V gene lookup returns CDR1 MGHRA and CDR2 YSYEKL. Trimming removed 0 bases at V and 3 bases at J, with 11 bases between. The CDR3 has 15 amino acids. Before any sequencing was done, the ViraFEST assay used viral peptide pools to expand antigen-specific CD4+ T cells. Isolating CD4+ T cells followed about 11 days of culture. BNT162b2 vaccine or mRNA-1273 vaccine was given to participants in two doses.

This sequence originates from a human donor who received a COVID-19 vaccine. Some clones in this sample may be carry-over from other donors' samples. This rearrangement joins TRBV4-1 to TRBJ1-1; D is uncertain. The starting material was CD4+ T cells from PBMCs cultured with SARS-CoV-2 spike peptides, obtained after COVID-19 vaccination. CDR3 coding DNA: TGCGCCAGCAGCCAAGAGACCACGGGAGACACTGAAGCTTTCTTT. Protein product: CASSQETTGDTEAFF.